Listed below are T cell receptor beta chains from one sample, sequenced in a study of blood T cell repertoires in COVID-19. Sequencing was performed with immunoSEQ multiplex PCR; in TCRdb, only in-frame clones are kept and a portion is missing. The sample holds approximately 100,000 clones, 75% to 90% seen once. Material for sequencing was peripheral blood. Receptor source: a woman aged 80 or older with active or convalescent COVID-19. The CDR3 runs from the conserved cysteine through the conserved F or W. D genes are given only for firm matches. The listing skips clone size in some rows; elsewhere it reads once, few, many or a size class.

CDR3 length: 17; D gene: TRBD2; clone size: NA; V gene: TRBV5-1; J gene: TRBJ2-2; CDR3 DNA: TGCGCCAGCAGCTTGGCGGGAGGGACAATGAGCACCGGGGAGCTGTTTTTT; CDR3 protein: CASSLAGGTMSTGELFF
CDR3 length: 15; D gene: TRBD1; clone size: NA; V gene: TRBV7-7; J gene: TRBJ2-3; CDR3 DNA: TGTGCTAGCAGCTTATCATTGGACAGGGTCGATACGCAGTATTTT; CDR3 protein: CASSLSLDRVDTQYF
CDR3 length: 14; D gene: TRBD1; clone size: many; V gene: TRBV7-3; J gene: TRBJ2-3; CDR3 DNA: TGTGCCACAACTGCCGGGACAGGATCGGATACGCAGTATTTT; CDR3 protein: CATTAGTGSDTQYF
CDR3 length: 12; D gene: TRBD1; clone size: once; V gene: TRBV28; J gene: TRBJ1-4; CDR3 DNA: TGTGCCAGCACAGGGGGCAGGGAAAAACTGTTTTTT; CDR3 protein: CASTGGREKLFF
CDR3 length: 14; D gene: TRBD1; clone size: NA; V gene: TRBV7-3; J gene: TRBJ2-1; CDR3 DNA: TGTGCCAGCAGCTTGGGGACAGCCTACAATGAGCAGTTCTTC; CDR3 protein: CASSLGTAYNEQFF
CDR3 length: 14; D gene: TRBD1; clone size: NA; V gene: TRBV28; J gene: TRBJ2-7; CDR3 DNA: TGTGCCAGCATACCGGGACAGGGCTCCTACGAGCAGTACTTC; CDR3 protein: CASIPGQGSYEQYF
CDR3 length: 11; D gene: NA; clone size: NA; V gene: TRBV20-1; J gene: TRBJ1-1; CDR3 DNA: TGCAGAGCAAGCCGGGGATTAGAGGCTTTCTTT; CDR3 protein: CRASRGLEAFF
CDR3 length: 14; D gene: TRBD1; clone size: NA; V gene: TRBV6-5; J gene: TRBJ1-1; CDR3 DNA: TGTGCCAGCAGTTCCCTCTGGACAGGGCCTGAAGCTTTCTTT; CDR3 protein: CASSSLWTGPEAFF
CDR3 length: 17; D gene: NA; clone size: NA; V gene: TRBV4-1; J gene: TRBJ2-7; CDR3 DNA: TGCGCCAGCAGCCGAGAAAGTTCCAGGGTACCCTCCTACGAGCAGTACTTC; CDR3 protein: CASSRESSRVPSYEQYF
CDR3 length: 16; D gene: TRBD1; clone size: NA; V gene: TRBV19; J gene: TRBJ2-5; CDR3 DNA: TGTGCCAGTAGTATCCGGCAGGGGGCTAGTAAGGAGACCCAGTACTTC; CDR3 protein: CASSIRQGASKETQYF
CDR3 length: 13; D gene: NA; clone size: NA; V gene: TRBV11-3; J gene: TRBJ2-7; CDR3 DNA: TGTGCCAGCAGCTTAGCGGGGTTGAGCGAGCAGTACTTC; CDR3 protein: CASSLAGLSEQYF
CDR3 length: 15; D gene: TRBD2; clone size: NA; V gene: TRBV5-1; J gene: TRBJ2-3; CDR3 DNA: TGCGCCAGCAGCTTGGGGCAAGGACTAGCGGATACGCAGTATTTT; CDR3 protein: CASSLGQGLADTQYF
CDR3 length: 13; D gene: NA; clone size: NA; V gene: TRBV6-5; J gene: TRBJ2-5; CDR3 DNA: TGTGCCAGCAGAGCGGGCCCCCAAGAGACCCAGTACTTC; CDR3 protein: CASRAGPQETQYF
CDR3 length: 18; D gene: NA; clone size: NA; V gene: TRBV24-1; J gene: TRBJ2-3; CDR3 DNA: TGTGCCACCAGTGATAACCTTCCAGGGTCATCCACCACAAATACGCAGTATTTT; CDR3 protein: CATSDNLPGSSTTNTQYF
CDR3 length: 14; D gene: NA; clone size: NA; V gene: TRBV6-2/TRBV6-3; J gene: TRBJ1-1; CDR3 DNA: TGTGCCAGCAGTTACAGGCCCCGGGGAACTGAAGCTTTCTTT; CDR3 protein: CASSYRPRGTEAFF
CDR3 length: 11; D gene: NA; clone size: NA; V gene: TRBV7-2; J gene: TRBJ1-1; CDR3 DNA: TGTGCCAGCAGCCTACAGAGAGAAGCTTTCTTT; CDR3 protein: CASSLQREAFF
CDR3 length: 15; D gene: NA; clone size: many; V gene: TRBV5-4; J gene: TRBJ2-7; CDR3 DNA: TGTGCCAGCAGTCCAACCGCCGGACAGACCTACGAGCAGTACTTC; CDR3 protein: CASSPTAGQTYEQYF
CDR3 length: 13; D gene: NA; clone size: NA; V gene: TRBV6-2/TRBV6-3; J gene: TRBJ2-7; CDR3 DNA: TGTGCCAGCAGTTATGGAGTCACCTACGAGCAGTACTTC; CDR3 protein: CASSYGVTYEQYF
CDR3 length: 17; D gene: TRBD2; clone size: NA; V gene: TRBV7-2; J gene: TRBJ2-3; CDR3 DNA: TGTGCCAGCAGCTTAGTTGCGGGACTAGCTTCTCCAGATACGCAGTATTTT; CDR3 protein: CASSLVAGLASPDTQYF
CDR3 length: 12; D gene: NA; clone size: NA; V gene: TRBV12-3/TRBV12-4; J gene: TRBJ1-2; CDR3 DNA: TGTGCCAGCAGTTTAAACGCGCTCGGCTACACCTTC; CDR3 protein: CASSLNALGYTF
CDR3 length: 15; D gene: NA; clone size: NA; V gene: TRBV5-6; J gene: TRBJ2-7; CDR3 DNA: TGTGCCAGCAGCTTGACAGCTCTCACAGGTCGCGAGCAGTACTTC; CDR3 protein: CASSLTALTGREQYF
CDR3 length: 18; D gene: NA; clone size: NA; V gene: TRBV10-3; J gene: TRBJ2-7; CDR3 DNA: TGTGCCATCAGTGAGTCGTTGGGGGAAGGGACATCCGTCTACGAGCAGTACTTC; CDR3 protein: CAISESLGEGTSVYEQYF
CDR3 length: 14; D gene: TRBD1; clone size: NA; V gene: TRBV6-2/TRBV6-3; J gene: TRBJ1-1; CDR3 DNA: TGTGCCAGCAGTCCACAGGGGGCAATCGCTGAAGCTTTCTTT; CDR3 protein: CASSPQGAIAEAFF
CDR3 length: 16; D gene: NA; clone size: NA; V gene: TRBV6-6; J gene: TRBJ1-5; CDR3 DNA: TGTGCCAGCACTCCAACTCGCCGGGGGTCTGGGCAGCCCCAGCATTTT; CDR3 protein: CASTPTRRGSGQPQHF
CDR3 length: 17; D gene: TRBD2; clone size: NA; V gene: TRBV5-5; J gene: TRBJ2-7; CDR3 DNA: TGTGCCAGCAGCTTGGGCCCAGCGGGAGGGCTCTCCTACGAGCAGTACTTC; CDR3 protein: CASSLGPAGGLSYEQYF
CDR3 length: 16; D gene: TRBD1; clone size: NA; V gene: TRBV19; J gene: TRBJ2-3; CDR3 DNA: TGTGCCAGTAGTTCCCGGGACAGGGGGCCGTCAGATACGCAGTATTTT; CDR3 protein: CASSSRDRGPSDTQYF
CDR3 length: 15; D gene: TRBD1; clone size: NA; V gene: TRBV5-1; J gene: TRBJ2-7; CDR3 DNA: TGCGCCAGCAGCTTGGCGGGACAGGGGACGGGGGAGCAGTACTTC; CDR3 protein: CASSLAGQGTGEQYF
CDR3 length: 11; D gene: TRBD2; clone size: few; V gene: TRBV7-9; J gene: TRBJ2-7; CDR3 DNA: TGTGCCAGCCAGCGGGAGGACGAGCAGTACTTC; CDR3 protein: CASQREDEQYF
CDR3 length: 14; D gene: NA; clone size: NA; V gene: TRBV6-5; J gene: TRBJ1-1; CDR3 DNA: TGTGCCAGCAGCCCGGGAGGGAGGAACACTGAAGCTTTCTTT; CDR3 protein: CASSPGGRNTEAFF
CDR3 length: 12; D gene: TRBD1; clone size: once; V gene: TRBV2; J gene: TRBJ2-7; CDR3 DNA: TGTGCCAGCAGTTTAACAGGGGTCGAGCAGTACTTC; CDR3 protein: CASSLTGVEQYF
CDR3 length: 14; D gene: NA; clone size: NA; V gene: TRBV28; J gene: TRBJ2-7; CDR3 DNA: TGTGCCAGCAGTCCACGACAGCCCCCCTACGAGCAGTACTTC; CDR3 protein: CASSPRQPPYEQYF
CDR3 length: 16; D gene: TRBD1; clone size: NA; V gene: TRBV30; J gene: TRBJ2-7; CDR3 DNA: TGTGCCTGGAGTGTCAACAGGGGGAATCCTGCCTACGAGCAGTACTTC; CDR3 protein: CAWSVNRGNPAYEQYF
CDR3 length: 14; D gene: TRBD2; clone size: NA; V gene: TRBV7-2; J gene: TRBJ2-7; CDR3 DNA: TGTGCCAGCAGCTTAGCGGGAGGGCCTTACGAGCAGTACTTC; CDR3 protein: CASSLAGGPYEQYF
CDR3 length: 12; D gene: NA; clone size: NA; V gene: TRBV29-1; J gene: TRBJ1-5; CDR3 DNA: TGCAGCGTGAGTGGACACAATCAGCCCCAGCATTTT; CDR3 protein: CSVSGHNQPQHF
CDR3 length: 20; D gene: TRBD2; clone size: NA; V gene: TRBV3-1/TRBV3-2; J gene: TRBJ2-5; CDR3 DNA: TGTGCCAGCAGCCCACACCTTACTTCCGAGCGGGGGGGCTCGGGCGAGACCCAGTACTTC; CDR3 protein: CASSPHLTSERGGSGETQYF
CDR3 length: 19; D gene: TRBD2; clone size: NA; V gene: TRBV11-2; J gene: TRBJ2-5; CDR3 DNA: TGTGCCAGCAGCCTCCCCGTGGGGCTAGCGGGGGCATCGCAAGAGACCCAGTACTTC; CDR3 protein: CASSLPVGLAGASQETQYF
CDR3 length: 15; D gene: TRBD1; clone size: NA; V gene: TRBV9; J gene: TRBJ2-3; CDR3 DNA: TGTGCCAGCAGCGGAGGGGACAGGTCTCGGGATACGCAGTATTTT; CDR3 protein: CASSGGDRSRDTQYF
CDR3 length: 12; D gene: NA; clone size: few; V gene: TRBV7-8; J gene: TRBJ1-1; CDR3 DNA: TGTGCCAGCAGCCCCGTGGCCGCTGAAGCTTTCTTT; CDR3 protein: CASSPVAAEAFF
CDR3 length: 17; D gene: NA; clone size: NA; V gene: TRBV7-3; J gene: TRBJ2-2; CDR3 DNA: TGTGCCAGCAGCTTATATGCTGGGACTTCGAACACCGGGGAGCTGTTTTTT; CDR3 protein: CASSLYAGTSNTGELFF
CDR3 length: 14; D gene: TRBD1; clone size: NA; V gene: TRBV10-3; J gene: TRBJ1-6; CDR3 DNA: TGTGCCATCAGAGGTGGACAGGGAGATTCACCCCTCCACTTT; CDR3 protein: CAIRGGQGDSPLHF
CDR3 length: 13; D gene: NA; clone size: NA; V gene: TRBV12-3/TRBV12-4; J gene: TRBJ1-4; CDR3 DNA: TGTGCCAGCAGTGCGACAGCAAATGAAAAACTGTTTTTT; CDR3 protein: CASSATANEKLFF
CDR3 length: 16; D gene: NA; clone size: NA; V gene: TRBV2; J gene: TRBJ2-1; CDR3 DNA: TGTGCCAGCCACTTTGGTGGGGGGAGCTCCTACAATGAGCAGTTCTTC; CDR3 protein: CASHFGGGSSYNEQFF
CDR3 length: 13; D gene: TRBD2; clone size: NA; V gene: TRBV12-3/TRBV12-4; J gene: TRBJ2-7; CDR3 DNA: TGTGCCAGCACCCTGGTGGGGGGGACTCCACTAACCTTC; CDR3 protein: CASTLVGGTPLTF
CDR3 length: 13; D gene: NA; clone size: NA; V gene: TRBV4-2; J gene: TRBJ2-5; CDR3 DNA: TGTGCCAGCAGCCAGCGGGACCAAGAGACCCAGTACTTC; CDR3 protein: CASSQRDQETQYF
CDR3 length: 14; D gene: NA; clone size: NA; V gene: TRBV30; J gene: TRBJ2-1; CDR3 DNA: TGTGCCTGGAACCCTGGGACTCCGGACAATGAGCAGTTCTTC; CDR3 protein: CAWNPGTPDNEQFF
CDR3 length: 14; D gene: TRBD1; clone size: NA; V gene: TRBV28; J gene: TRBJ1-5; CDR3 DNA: TGTGCCAGCAGTTTACAGGGGGCCTATCAGCCCCAGCATTTT; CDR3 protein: CASSLQGAYQPQHF
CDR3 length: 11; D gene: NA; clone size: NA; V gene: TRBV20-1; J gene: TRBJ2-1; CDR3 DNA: TGCAGTGCCCCGTTAGTTGATGAGCAGTTCTTC; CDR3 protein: CSAPLVDEQFF
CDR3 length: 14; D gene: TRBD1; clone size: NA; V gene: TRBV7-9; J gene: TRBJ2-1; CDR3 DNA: TGTGCCAGCAGCTTAGCCGGGACAGGGAATGAGCAGTTCTTC; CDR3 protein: CASSLAGTGNEQFF
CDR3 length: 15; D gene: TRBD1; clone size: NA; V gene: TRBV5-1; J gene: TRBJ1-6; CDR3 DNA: TGCGCCAGCAGCGCCAGGGGGACAGGGGGTTCACCCCTCCACTTT; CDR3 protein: CASSARGTGGSPLHF
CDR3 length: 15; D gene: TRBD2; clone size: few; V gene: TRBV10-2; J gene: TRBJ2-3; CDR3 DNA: TGCGCCAGCAGGGGACTAGCGGCCAGCACAGATACGCAGTATTTT; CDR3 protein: CASRGLAASTDTQYF
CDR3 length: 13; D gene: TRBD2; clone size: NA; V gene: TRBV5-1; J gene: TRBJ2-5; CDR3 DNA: TGCGCCAGCAGCCAAAGGGGAGGGGAGACCCAGTACTTC; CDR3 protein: CASSQRGGETQYF
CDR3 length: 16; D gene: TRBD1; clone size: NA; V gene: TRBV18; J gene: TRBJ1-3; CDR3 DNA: TGTGCCAGCTCACAGGGGGACAGCTCCTCTGGAAACACCATATATTTT; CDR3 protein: CASSQGDSSSGNTIYF
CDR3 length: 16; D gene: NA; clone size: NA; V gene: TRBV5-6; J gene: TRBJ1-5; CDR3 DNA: TGTGCCAGCAGCTTGTTGGGGAGAACGGAGGGACAGCCCCAGCATTTT; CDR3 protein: CASSLLGRTEGQPQHF